This T cell receptor beta chain was identified in a study of cytomegalovirus exposure and HLA in healthy donors. On the study more broadly: The early release's HLA-typed donors yielded approximately 85 million unique TCRs.

Germline lookup yields CDR1 MGHRA and CDR2 YSYEKL. V dropped 1 base and J dropped 6 bases, with 16 bases sitting between them. The CDR3 sequence is 15 residues long. In this sample, this clone turned up a few times. Its antigen is currently unknown. 60 Vbeta and 13 Jbeta primers were used in PCR. Data came from immunoSEQ multiplex PCR; TCRdb stores just in-frame clones and leaves some out. Of about 240,000 clones listed, roughly four fifths were seen once; the top ten hold about 7.5%. Study-wide points: Researchers left out some V segments, among them TRBV6-2 and TRBV6-3, as indistinguishable. Most of the TCR beta V segments (in an earlier analysis) were productive either about 90% or about 30% of the time.

Material for sequencing was PBMCs. This clonotype originated in a woman between 55 and 75 years old in good health and CMV-seropositive. The gene calls are TRBV4-1 and TRBJ2-7, with a tentative D call TRBD2 (6 bases). CDR3 in amino acids: CASSQVASDIGEQYF. The CDR3 nucleotides are TGCGCCAGCAGCCAAGTTGCTAGCGACATCGGCGAGCAGTACTTC.